The T cell receptor beta chain under discussion was sequenced for a study of long-term antiretroviral therapy in people with HIV. Runs used v3.0 of the immunoSEQ assay and were done at survey level. Produced via immunoSEQ multiplex PCR; TCRdb's table is partial and in-frame only. The sample lists approximately 22,000 clones, about 82% occurring once. This CDR3 has 13 residues. Germline loops: CDR1 MNHEY, CDR2 SMNVEV (reference sequence). Deletions cut 2 bases from V and 4 bases from J, with 8 bases between. The table lists this clone with a count of one. The sequenced sample was unsorted PBMCs, obtained 1.3 years after starting antiretroviral therapy. This TCR came from a man aged 60 to 69 with HIV. This chain connects TRBV27 to TRBJ1-2, with D possibly being TRBD1 (6 bases). The CDR3 here is CASSLGGGYGYTF. The CDR3 coding sequence is TGTGCCAGCAGTTTAGGGGGCGGCTATGGCTACACCTTC.